Each of the 9 T cell receptor beta chains below was sequenced from the same sample in a study of cytomegalovirus exposure and HLA in healthy donors. Primers: 60 Vbeta forward and 13 Jbeta reverse. Sequenced by immunoSEQ multiplex PCR; TCRdb stores in-frame clones only, minus some. The table has approximately 150,000 clones, around four fifths seen once; the top ten hold about 1.3%. The sequencing sample was made of PBMCs. The receptor source for this set is a young man in good health and CMV-seronegative.

V gene TRBV5-1 combines with J gene TRBJ2-7, with 9 bases aligning to TRBD1. Germline lookup yields CDR1 SGHRS and CDR2 YFSETQ. The V gene end was trimmed by 0 bases and the J gene end by 5 bases; junction bases not matched to a gene: 6. CDR3 size: 15 residues. CDR3 protein: CASSLGRDRADEQYF. Here the CDR3 DNA reads TGCGCCAGCAGCTTGGGCCGGGACAGGGCGGACGAGCAGTACTTC.

The CDR3 nucleotides are TGTGCCAGTAGTCCAAGGGGGGGCACTGAAGCTTTCTTT. Translating it yields CASSPRGGTEAFF. The chain has TRBV19 and TRBJ1-1; D perhaps matches TRBD1 (6 bases). Per germline, CDR1 LNHDA and CDR2 SQIVND (reference sequence). The V end was cut by 5 bases, the J end by 4 bases, with 11 bases between. The CDR3 runs to 13 residues.

This chain connects TRBV27 to TRBJ2-5, with 11 bases matching TRBD1. This CDR3 has 15 amino acids. Germline lookup yields CDR1 MNHEY and CDR2 SMNVEV (reference sequence). V lost 3 bases and J lost 1; bases outside the gene matches: 1. The CDR3 loop reads CASSFGTGGQETQYF. The CDR3 nucleotides are TGTGCCAGCAGTTTTGGGACAGGGGGCCAAGAGACCCAGTACTTC.

The CDR3 here is CASSPGYGYTF. The CDR3 DNA follows: TGTGCCAGCAGCCCCGGCTATGGCTACACCTTC. The chain employs TRBV7-2 and TRBJ1-2; no firm D call. V lost 5 bases, J lost 4 bases, and 5 bases lay in between. Germline V lookup: CDR1 SGHTA, CDR2 FQGNSA. The CDR3 is 11 amino acids. Full variable domain (missing parts from reference TRBV7-2 and TRBJ1-2): GAGVSQSPSNKVTEKGKDVELRCDPISGHTALYWYRQSLGQGLEFLIYFQGNSAPDKSGLPSDRFSAERTGGSVSTLTIQRTQQEDSAVYLCASSPGYGYTFGSGTRLTVV.

The gene calls are TRBV6-4 and TRBJ2-7; D is unresolved. Germline lookup yields CDR1 MRHNA and CDR2 SNTAGT. The V gene lost 7 bases and the J gene lost 2 bases, with 9 bases spanning the gap. This CDR3 region has 12 residues. The CDR3 nucleotides are TGTGCCAGCACCTCCTTTCCCTACGAGCAGTACTTC. It encodes CASTSFPYEQYF.

The gene calls are TRBV7-2 and TRBJ2-5, with a possible D match to TRBD1 (5 bases). The CDR3 has 13 residues. CDR1 and CDR2 (germline): SGHTA, FQGNSA. Trimming removed 2 bases at V and 4 bases at J, with 8 bases between. The CDR3 DNA reads TGTGCCAGCAGCTTATTGGGGCGAGAGACCCAGTACTTC. Translation gives CASSLLGRETQYF.

The V gene is TRBV2, the J gene TRBJ2-7; D perhaps matches TRBD2 (5 bases). CDR3 length: 14 residues. Trimming removed 6 bases from V and 7 bases from J, with 19 bases in between. Germline V gives CDR1 SNHLY, CDR2 FYNNEI. The CDR3 sequence is CASSEHPVSGEQYF. The CDR3 DNA follows: TGTGCCAGCAGCGAACATCCGGTATCGGGGGAGCAGTACTTC.

The CDR3 nucleotides read TGTGCCAGCAGTCTGCCGGGACAGGGGGCCCAAGAGACCCAGTACTTC. Its protein product is CASSLPGQGAQETQYF. The V gene is TRBV28, the J gene TRBJ2-5; 12 bases line up with TRBD1. Germline V CDR1 and CDR2: MDHEN, SYDVKM. After removal of 5 bases from V and 1 base from J, the junction contained 5 bases not matched to a gene. The CDR3 consists of 16 residues.

The chain uses TRBV7-2 and TRBJ2-2; 7 positions match TRBD1. CDR1 is SGHTA, CDR2 FQGNSA, per germline. The CDR3 runs to 19 residues. J was trimmed by 2 bases and V by 1 base; bases with no gene match: 13. The CDR3 loop is CASSLVSVGTAHNTGELFF. For the CDR3, the DNA is TGTGCCAGCAGCTTAGTTAGTGTCGGGACAGCGCATAACACCGGGGAGCTGTTTTTT. The full variable domain, rest sourced from reference TRBV7-2 and TRBJ2-2, is GAGVSQSPSNKVTEKGKDVELRCDPISGHTALYWYRQSLGQGLEFLIYFQGNSAPDKSGLPSDRFSAERTGGSVSTLTIQRTQQEDSAVYLCASSLVSVGTAHNTGELFFGEGSRLTVL.